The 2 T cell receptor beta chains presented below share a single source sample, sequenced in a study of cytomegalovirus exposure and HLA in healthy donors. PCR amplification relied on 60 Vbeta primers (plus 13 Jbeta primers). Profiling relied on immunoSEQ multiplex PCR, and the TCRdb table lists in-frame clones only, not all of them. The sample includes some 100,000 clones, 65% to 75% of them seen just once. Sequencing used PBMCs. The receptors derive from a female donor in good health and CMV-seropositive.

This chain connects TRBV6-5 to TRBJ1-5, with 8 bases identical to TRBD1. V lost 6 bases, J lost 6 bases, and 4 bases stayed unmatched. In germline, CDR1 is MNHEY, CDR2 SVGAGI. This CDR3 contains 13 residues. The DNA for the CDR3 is TGTGCCAGCAGCCGGGACAGGCGTCAGCCCCAGCATTTT. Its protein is CASSRDRRQPQHF.

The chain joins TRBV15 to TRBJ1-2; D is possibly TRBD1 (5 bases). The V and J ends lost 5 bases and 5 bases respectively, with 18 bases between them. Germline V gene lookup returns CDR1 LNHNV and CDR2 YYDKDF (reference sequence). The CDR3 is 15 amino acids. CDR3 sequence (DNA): TGTGCCACCAGCCCCAGGGAACTAGCTCAGTATGGCTACACCTTC. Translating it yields CATSPRELAQYGYTF.